The TCR beta chain described here comes from a study of cytomegalovirus exposure and HLA in healthy donors. Germline V gene data show CDR1 as SGDLS and CDR2 as YYNGEE. The CDR3 runs to 16 residues. Trimming at V came to 0 bases and at J to 2 bases, leaving 4 bases not matched to a gene. Study results and caveats: V- and J-gene trimming of TCR beta was linked (in a later analysis) to a missense DCLRE1C variant.

PCR used 60 Vbeta primers and 13 Jbeta primers. Data came from immunoSEQ multiplex PCR; TCRdb stores just in-frame clones and leaves some out. The data contain around 200,000 clones, 70% to 85% of them singletons. This clone was seen once. Antigen unknown. This TCR was sampled from a woman aged 40-49 years in good health and CMV-seronegative. What was sequenced was PBMCs. The rearrangement links TRBV9 to TRBJ1-4; 7 bases are shared with TRBD1. CDR3 protein: CASSVAPGQTNEKLFF. In DNA, the CDR3 is TGTGCCAGCAGCGTAGCTCCGGGACAGACTAATGAAAAACTGTTTTTT.